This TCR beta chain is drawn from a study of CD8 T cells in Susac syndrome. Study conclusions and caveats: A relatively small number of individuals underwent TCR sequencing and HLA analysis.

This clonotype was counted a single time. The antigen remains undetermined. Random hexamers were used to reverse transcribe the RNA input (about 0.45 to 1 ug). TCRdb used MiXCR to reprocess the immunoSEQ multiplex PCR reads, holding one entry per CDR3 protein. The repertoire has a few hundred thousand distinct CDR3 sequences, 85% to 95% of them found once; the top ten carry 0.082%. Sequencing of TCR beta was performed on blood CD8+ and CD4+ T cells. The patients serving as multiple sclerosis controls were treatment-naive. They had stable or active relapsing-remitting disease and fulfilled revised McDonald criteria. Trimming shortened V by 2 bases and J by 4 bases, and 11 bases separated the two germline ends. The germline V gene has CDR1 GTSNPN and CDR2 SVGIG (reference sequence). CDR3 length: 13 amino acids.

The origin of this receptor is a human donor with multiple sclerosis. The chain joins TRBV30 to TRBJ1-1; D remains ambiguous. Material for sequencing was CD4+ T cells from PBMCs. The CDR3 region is CAWSTRAVTEAFF. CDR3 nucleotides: TGTGCCTGGAGTACAAGGGCAGTCACTGAAGCTTTCTTT.